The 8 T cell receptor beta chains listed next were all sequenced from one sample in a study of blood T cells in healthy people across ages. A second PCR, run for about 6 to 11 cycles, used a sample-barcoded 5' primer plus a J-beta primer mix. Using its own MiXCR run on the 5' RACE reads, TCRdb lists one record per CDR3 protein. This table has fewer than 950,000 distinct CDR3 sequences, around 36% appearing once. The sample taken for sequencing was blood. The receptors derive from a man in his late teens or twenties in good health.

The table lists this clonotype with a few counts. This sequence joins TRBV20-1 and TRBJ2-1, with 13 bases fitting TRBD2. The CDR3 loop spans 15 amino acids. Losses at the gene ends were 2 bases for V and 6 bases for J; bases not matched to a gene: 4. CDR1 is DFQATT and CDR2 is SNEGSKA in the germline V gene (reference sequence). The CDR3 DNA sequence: TGCAGTGCTAGACTTACTAGCGGGGGGGTCAATGAGCAGTTCTTC. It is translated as CSARLTSGGVNEQFF.

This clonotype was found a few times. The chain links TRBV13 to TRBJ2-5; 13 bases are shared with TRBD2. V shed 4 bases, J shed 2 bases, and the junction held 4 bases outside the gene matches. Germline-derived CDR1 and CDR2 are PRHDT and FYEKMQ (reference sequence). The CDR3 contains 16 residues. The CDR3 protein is CASSSRLAGGQETQYF. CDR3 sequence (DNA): TGTGCCAGCAGCTCACGACTAGCGGGGGGTCAAGAGACCCAGTACTTC. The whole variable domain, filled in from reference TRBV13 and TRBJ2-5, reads AAGVIQSPRHLIKEKRETATLKCYPIPRHDTVYWYQQGPGQDPQFLISFYEKMQSDKGSIPDRFSAQQFSDYHSELNMSSLELGDSALYFCASSSRLAGGQETQYFGPGTRLLVL.

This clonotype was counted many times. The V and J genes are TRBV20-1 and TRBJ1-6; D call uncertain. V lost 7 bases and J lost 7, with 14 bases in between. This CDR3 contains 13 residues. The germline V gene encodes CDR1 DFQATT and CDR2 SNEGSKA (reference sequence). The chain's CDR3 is CSGLDHGNSPLHF. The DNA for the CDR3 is TGCAGTGGATTGGACCACGGGAATTCACCCCTCCACTTT.

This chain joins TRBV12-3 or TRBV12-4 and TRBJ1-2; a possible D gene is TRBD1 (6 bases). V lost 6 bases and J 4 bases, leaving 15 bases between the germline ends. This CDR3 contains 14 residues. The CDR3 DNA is TGTGCCAGCAGCTCTGGGGGCAGGACCTATGGCTACACCTTC. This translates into CASSSGGRTYGYTF.

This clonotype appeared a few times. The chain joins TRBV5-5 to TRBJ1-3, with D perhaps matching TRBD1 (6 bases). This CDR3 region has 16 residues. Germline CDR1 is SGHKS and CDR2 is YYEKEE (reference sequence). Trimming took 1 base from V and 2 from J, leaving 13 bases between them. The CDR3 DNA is TGTGCCAGCAGCTTGAAGGTCAGGGGACCTGGAAACACCATATATTTT. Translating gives CASSLKVRGPGNTIYF.

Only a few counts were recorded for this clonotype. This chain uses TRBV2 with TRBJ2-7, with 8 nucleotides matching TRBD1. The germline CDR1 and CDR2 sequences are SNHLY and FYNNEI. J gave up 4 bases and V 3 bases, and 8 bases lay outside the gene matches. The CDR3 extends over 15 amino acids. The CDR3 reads CASSDPDRVIYEQYF. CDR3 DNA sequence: TGTGCCAGCAGTGACCCGGACAGGGTTATTTACGAGCAGTACTTC.

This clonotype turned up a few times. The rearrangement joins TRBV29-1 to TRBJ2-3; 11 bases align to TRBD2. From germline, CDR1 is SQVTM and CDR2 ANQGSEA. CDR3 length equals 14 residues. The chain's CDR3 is CNRLAGSSTDTQYF. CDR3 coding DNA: TGCAACAGACTAGCGGGATCTAGCACAGATACGCAGTATTTT.

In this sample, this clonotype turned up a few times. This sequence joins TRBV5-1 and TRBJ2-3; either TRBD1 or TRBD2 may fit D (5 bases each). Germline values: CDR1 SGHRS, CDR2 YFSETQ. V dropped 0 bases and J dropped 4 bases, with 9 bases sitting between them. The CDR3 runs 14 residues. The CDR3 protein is CASSLAGASDTQYF. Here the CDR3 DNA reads TGCGCCAGCAGCTTGGCCGGGGCTTCAGATACGCAGTATTTT.